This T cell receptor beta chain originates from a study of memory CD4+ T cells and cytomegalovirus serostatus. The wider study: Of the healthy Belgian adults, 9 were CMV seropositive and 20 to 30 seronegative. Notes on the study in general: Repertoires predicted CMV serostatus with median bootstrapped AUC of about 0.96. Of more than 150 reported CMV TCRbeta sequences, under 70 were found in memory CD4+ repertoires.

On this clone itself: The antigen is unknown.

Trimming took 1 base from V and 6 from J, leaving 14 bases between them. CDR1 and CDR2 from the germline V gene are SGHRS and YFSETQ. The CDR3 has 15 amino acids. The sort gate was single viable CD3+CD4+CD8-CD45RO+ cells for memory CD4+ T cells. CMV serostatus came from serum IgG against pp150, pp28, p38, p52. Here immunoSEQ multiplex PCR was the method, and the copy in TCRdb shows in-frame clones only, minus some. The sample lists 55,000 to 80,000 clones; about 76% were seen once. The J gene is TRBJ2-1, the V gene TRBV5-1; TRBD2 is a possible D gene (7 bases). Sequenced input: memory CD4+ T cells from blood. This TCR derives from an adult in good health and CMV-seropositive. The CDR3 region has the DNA TGCGCCAGCAGCTTGCTCGCGGGGGCGTCCAATGAGCAGTTCTTC. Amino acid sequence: CASSLLAGASNEQFF.